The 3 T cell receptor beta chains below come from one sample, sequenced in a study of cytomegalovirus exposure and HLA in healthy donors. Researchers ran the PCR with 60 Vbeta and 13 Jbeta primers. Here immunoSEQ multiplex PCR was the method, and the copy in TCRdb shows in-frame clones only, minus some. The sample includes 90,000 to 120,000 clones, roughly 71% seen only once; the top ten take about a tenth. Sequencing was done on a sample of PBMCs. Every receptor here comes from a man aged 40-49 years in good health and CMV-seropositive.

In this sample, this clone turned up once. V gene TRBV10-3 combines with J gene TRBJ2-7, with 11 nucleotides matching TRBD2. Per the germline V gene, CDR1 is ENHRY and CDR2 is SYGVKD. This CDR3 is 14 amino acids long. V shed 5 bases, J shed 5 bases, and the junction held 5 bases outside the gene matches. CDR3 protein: CAISLAGGVHEQYV. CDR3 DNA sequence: TGTGCCATCAGTCTAGCGGGAGGTGTCCACGAGCAGTACGTC.

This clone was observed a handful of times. DNA for the CDR3: TGTGCCAGCAGTACCCCCGGGACAGGGGTCCGCAATACGCAGTATTTT. This gives the protein CASSTPGTGVRNTQYF. The genes are TRBV27 and TRBJ2-3, with TRBD1 matching over 10 bases. V was clipped by 5 bases and J by 7 bases; unmatched bases: 12. The CDR3 length is 16 residues. Germline values: CDR1 MNHEY, CDR2 SMNVEV (reference sequence).

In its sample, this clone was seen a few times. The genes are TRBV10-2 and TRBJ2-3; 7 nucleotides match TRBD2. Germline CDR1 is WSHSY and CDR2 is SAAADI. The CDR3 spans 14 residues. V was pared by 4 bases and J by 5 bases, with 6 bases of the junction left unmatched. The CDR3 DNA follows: TGCGCCAGCAGTGCGGAGGGAGGGAGAGATACGCAGTATTTT. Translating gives CASSAEGGRDTQYF.